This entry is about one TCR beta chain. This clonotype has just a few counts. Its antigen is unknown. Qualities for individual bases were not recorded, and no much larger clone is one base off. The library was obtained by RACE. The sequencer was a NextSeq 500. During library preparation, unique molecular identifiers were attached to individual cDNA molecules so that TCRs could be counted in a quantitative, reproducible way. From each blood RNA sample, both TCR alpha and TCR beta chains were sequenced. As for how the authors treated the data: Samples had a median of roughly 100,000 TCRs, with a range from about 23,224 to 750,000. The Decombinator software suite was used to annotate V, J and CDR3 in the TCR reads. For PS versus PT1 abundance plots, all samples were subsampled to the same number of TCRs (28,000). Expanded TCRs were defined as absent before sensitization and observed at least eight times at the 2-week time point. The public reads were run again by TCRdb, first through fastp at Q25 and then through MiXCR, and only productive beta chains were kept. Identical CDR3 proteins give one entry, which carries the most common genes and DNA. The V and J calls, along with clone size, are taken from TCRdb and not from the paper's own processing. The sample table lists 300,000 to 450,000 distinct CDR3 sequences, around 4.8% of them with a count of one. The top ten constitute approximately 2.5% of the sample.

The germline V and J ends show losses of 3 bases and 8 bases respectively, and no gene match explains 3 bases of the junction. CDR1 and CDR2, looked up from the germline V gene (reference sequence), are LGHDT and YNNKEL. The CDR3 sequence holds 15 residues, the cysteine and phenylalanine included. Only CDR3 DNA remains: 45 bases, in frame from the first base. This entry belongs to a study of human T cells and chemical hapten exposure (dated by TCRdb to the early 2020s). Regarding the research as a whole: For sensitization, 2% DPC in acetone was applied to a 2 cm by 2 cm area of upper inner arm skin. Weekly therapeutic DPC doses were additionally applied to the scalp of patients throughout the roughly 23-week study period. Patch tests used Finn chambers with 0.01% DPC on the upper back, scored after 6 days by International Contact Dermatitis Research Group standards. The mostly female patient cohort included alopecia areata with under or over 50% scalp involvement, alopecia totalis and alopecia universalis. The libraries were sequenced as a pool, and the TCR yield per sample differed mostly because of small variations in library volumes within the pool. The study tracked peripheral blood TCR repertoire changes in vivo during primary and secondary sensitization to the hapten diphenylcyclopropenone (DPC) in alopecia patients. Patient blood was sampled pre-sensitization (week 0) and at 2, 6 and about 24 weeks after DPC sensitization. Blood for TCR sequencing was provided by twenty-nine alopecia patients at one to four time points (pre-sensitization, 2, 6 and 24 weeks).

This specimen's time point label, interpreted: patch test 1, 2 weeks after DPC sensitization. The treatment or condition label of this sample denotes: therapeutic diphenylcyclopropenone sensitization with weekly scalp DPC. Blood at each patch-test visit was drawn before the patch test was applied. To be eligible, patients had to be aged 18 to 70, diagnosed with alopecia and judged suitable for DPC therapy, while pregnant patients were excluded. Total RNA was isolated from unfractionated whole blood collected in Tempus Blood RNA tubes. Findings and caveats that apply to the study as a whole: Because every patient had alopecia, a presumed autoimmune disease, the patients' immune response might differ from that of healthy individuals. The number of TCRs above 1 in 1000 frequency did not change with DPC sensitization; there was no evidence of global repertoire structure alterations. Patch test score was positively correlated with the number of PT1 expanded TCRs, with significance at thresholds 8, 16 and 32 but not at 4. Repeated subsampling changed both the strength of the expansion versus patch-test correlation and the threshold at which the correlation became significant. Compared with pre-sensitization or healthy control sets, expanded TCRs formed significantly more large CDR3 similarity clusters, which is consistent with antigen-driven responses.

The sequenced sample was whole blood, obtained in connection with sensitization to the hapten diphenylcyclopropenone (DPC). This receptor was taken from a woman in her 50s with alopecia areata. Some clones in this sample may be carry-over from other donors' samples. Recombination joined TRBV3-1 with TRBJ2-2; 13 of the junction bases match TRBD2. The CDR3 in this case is CASSHGTSGTGELFF. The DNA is TGTGCCAGCAGCCACGGGACTAGCGGGACTGGGGAGCTGTTTTTT.